What follows describes a single TCR beta chain. Its specificity is not known. What was amplified from RNA transcripts were TCR beta CDR3 regions. A set of HTBI primers served as the primers for a first-round RT-PCR of the TCR CDR3. TCRdb reprocessed the multiplex PCR reads via MiXCR and lists one record per CDR3 protein. Of under 130,000 distinct CDR3 sequences in the sample, 40% to 50% were seen once. The data derive from a study of T cells in Graves' hyperthyroidism and ophthalmopathy. Study-wide points: Ophthalmopathy and stable hyperthyroidism were separated by a 13 V-J model.

V shed 6 bases and J shed 9 bases, with 9 bases lying between them. The CDR3 consists of 12 residues. CDR1 is MNHEY, CDR2 SVGAGI, per germline. Sequenced material: blood. This TCR derives from a man aged 35 to 55 with Graves' hyperthyroidism. The chain carries TRBV6-5 and TRBJ1-6, with a possible D match to TRBD1 (6 bases). CDR3 sequence (DNA): TGTGCCAGCAGCCTCAGGGGTTCACCCCTCCACTTT. Translated, it gives CASSLRGSPLHF.